The 3 T cell receptor beta chains given below trace back to one sample, sequenced in a study of patients with pleural tuberculosis. TCRdb called the reads again in MiXCR, with one record for every CDR3 protein. Of around 50,000 distinct CDR3 sequences listed, 6% to 9.5% are singletons. The receptor set was obtained from a human donor with pleural tuberculosis.

The sample holds a few counts of this clonotype. The rearrangement links TRBV13 to TRBJ1-4; 9 bases are a match to TRBD1. V lost 5 bases, J lost 2 bases, and 6 bases stayed unmatched. This CDR3 is built from 16 residues. Per the germline V gene, CDR1 is PRHDT and CDR2 is FYEKMQ (reference sequence). The CDR3 here is CASSLDRGLTNEKLFF. CDR3 bases: TGTGCCAGCAGCCTGGACAGGGGTTTGACTAATGAAAAACTGTTTTTT.

This clonotype was recorded at least ten times. The chain recombines TRBV5-6 with TRBJ2-1; 8 nucleotides agree with TRBD2. Trimming at V came to 2 bases and at J to 4 bases, leaving 2 bases not matched to a gene. Germline V gives CDR1 SGHDT, CDR2 YYEEEE. This CDR3 comprises 14 residues. The CDR3 region is CASSLTSGYNEQFF. The CDR3 nucleotides read TGTGCCAGCAGCTTAACTAGCGGTTACAATGAGCAGTTCTTC.

This clonotype has ten or more counts. CDR3: CASSRQGGDEQFF. The CDR3 bases are TGTGCCAGCTCCCGACAAGGGGGGGATGAGCAGTTCTTC. The chain couples TRBV18 to TRBJ2-1; D perhaps matches TRBD2 (7 bases). The CDR3 sequence is 13 residues long. Germline V gene data show CDR1 as KGHSH and CDR2 as LQKENI. V shed 6 bases and J shed 8 bases, with 14 bases lying between them. The entire variable domain, with the rest obtained from reference TRBV18 and TRBJ2-1, is as follows: NAGVMQNPRHLVRRRGQEARLRCSPMKGHSHVYWYRQLPEEGLKFMVYLQKENIIDESGMPKERFSAEFPKEGPSILRIQQVVRGDSAAYFCASSRQGGDEQFFGPGTRLTVL.